This T cell receptor beta chain is from a study of blood T cell repertoires in COVID-19. Turning to the study itself: Samples of COVID-19 (acute and convalescent) were obtained from the United States, Italy and Spain. Sources were T cells, B-cell-depleted T cells, or PBMCs; the material itself was cDNA or gDNA.

In the study's own analysis: The authors estimated nucleated cell counts from reference gene primer amplification. This table comes from immunoSEQ multiplex PCR, and its TCRdb copy is limited to in-frame clones, with some not included. Clonal size and the V and J genes are those of that table, whereas D and trimming came from the DNA. In the table there are 37,000 or so clones, about 84% of which are singletons. V lost 4 bases to trimming and J lost 6 bases; unmatched junction nucleotides: 8. Germline values: CDR1 SGHTA, CDR2 FQGTGA. The CDR3 covers 15 residues. The V and J genes are TRBV7-3 and TRBJ2-1, with 8 bases fitting TRBD1. Sequenced sample: peripheral blood. The sequence derives from a man at least 80 years old with active or convalescent COVID-19. CDR3 residues: CASSSGQGSVNEQFF. CDR3 in DNA: TGTGCCAGCAGCTCCGGACAGGGTTCGGTCAATGAGCAGTTCTTC.